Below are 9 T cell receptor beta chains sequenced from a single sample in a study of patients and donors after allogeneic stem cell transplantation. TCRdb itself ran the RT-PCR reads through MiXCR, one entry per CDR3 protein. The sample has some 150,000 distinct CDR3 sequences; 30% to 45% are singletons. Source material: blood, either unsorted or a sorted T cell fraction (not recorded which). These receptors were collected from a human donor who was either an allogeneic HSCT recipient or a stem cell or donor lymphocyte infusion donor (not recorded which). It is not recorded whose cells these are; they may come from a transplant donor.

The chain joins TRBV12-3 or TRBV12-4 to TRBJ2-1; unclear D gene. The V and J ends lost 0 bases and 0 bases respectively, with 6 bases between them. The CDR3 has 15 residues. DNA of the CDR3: TGTGCCAGCAGTTTAGCCGTGAGCTCCTACAATGAGCAGTTCTTC. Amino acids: CASSLAVSSYNEQFF.

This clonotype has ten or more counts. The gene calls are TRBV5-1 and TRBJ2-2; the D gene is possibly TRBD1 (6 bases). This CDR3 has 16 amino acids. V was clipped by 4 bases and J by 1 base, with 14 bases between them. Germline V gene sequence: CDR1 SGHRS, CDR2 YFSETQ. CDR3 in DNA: TGCGCCAGCAGCACTCCACAGGGCAAGAACACCGGGGAGCTGTTTTTT. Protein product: CASSTPQGKNTGELFF.

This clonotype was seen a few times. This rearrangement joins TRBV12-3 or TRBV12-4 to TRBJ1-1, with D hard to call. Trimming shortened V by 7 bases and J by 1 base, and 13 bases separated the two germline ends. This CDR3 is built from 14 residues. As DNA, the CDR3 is TGTGCCAGCATGACCGTGGCAGGGAACACTGAAGCTTTCTTT. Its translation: CASMTVAGNTEAFF.

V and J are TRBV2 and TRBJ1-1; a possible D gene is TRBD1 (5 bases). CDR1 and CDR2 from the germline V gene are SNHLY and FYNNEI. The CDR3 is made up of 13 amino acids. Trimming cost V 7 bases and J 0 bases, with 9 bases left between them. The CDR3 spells CASTDNLNTEAFF. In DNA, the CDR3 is TGTGCCAGCACGGACAACCTGAACACTGAAGCTTTCTTT.

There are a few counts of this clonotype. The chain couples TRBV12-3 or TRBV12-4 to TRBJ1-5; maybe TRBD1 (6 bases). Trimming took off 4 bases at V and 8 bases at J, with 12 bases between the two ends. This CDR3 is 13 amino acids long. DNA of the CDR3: TGTGCCAGCAGTTCGGGGGGCACGGAGCCCCAGCATTTT. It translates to CASSSGGTEPQHF.

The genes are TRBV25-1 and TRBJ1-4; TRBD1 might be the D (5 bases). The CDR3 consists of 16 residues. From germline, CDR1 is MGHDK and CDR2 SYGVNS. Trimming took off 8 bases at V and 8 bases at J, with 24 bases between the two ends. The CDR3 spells CASGVRWQGSWEKLFF. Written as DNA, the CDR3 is TGTGCCAGCGGAGTGAGGTGGCAGGGCTCCTGGGAAAAACTGTTTTTT.

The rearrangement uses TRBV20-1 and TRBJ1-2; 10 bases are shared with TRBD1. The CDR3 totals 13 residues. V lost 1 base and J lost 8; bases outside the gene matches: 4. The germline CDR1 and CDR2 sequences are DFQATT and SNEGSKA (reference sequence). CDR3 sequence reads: CSARGGTGAGYTF. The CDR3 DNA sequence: TGCAGTGCTAGAGGCGGGACAGGGGCCGGCTACACCTTC.

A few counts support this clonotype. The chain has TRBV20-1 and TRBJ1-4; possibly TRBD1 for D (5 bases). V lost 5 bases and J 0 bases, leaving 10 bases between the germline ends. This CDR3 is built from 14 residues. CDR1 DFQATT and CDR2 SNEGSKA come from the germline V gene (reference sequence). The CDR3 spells CSAFRQSTNEKLFF. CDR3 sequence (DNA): TGCAGTGCTTTCCGACAGTCAACTAATGAAAAACTGTTTTTT.

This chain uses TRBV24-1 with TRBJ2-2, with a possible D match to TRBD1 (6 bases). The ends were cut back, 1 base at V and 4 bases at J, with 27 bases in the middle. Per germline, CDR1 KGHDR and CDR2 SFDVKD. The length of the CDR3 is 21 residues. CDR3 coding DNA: TGTGCCACCAGTGATTTTTTCAGGGGTCACGGCCCCCTCCGTGGCACCGGGGAGCTGTTTTTT. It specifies CATSDFFRGHGPLRGTGELFF.